Described below is a single T cell receptor beta chain sequence and its context. Its antigen is undetermined. This specimen comes from a study of T cell responses to AZD1222 COVID-19 vaccine. Whole-study findings and limits: Reports say nearly half of spike-specific TCRs go after unmutated variant regions. Receipt of two AZD1222 doses was followed by a rise in Spike-specific TCR breadth and depth. It should be noted that donors were predominantly white British and more often female, and clonal diversity was possibly underestimated.

Assay: immunoSEQ multiplex PCR; the TCRdb copy retains only in-frame clones and omits some. The data hold some 120,000 clones, with approximately 90% observed a single time. Germline-derived CDR1 and CDR2 are LNHDA and SQIVND (reference sequence). The CDR3 is made up of 14 amino acids. Trimming took 6 bases from V and 7 from J; bases not matched to a gene: 4. The sequence derives from an adult in good health. The chain couples TRBV19 to TRBJ1-4; 11 nucleotides align to TRBD1. This specimen consisted of peripheral blood, obtained on day 0 of AZD1222 vaccination. The chain's CDR3 is CASSRGQGVEKLFF. CDR3 coding DNA: TGTGCCAGTAGCCGGGGACAGGGGGTTGAAAAACTGTTTTTT.